This is a list of T cell receptor beta chains from one sample in a study of blood T cell repertoires in COVID-19. Produced via immunoSEQ multiplex PCR; TCRdb's table is partial and in-frame only. The sample records under 200,000 clones, roughly 86% being singletons. The sequenced sample consisted of peripheral blood. Source of these receptors: a man between 18 and 35 years old with active or convalescent COVID-19. CDR3s include the opening cysteine and the closing phenylalanine or tryptophan. Fields, in order: J gene, V gene, D gene, CDR3 protein, CDR3 DNA. A D gene is named only where the DNA matches it firmly.

TRBJ1-5,TRBV30,TRBD1,CAWSGDRGPTQPQHF,TGTGCCTGGAGCGGGGACAGGGGGCCGACTCAGCCCCAGCATTTT
TRBJ1-1,TRBV30,TRBD1,CAWSVKGANTEAFF,TGTGCCTGGAGTGTAAAGGGGGCTAACACTGAAGCTTTCTTT
TRBJ2-7,TRBV9,TRBD2,CASSVGLAGSYEQYF,TGTGCCAGCAGCGTAGGTCTAGCGGGATCCTACGAGCAGTACTTC
TRBJ2-7,TRBV5-6,-,CASSLRVYEQYF,TGTGCCAGCAGCTTGCGGGTGTACGAGCAGTACTTC
TRBJ1-6,TRBV2,TRBD1,CASRGLTGLGSPLHF,TGTGCCAGCAGGGGATTGACAGGGTTGGGATCACCCCTCCACTTT
TRBJ2-7,TRBV4-2,TRBD1,CASSLRTGESEQYF,TGTGCCAGCAGTCTCAGGACAGGGGAGAGCGAGCAGTACTTC
TRBJ1-4,TRBV5-1,-,CASSLDNNQGFELFF,TGCGCCAGCAGCTTGGACAACAACCAGGGGTTTGAACTGTTTTTT
TRBJ1-3,TRBV29-1,-,CSLKEGRSGNTIYF,TGCAGCTTAAAGGAGGGCCGCTCTGGAAACACCATATATTTT
TRBJ1-1,TRBV15,-,CATSTWQGRTEAFF,TGTGCCACCAGCACTTGGCAGGGGAGAACTGAAGCTTTCTTT
TRBJ1-1,TRBV30,-,CAWSAGSNTEAFF,TGTGCCTGGAGTGCCGGGTCGAACACTGAAGCTTTCTTT
TRBJ2-3,TRBV11-3,TRBD2,CASSLASGRDMDTQYF,TGTGCCAGCAGCTTAGCTAGCGGGAGAGATATGGATACGCAGTATTTT
TRBJ2-6,TRBV5-8,-,CASSLTLEVYGANVLTF,TGTGCCAGCAGCTTGACTTTGGAGGTGTACGGGGCCAACGTCCTGACTTTC
TRBJ1-2,TRBV6-5,TRBD1,CASSPGQARIYGYTF,TGTGCCAGCAGCCCCGGACAGGCTAGGATCTATGGCTACACCTTC
TRBJ2-7,TRBV4-2,TRBD2,CASSQESEREGYEQYF,TGTGCCAGCAGCCAAGAGTCCGAACGGGAGGGCTACGAGCAGTACTTC
TRBJ2-3,TRBV28,-,CASSPQRGTDTQYF,TGTGCCAGCAGTCCACAGAGGGGCACAGATACGCAGTATTTT
TRBJ2-1,TRBV27,TRBD2,CASRVLASGSEQFF,TGTGCCAGCCGCGTTTTGGCTAGCGGGAGTGAGCAGTTCTTC